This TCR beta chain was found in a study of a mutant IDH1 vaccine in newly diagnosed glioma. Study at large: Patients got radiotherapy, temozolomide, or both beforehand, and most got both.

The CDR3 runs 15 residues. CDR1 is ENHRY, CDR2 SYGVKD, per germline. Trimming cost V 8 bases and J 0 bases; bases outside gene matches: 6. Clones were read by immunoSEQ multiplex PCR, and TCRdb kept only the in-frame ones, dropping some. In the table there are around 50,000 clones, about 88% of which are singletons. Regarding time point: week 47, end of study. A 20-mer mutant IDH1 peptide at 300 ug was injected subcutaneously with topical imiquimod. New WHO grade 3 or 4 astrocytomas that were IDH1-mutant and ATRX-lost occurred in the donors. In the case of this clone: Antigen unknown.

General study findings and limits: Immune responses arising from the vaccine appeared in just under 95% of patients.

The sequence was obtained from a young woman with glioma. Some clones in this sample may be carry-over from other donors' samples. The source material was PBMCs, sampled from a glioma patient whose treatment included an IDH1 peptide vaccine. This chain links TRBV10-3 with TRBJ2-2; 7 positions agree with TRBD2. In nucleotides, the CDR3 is TGTGCCATCTCCCCGGGACTATCGAACACCGGGGAGCTGTTTTTT. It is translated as CAISPGLSNTGELFF.